These 30 T cell receptor beta chains share one sample of origin, sequenced in a study of blood T cell repertoires in COVID-19 (dated by TCRdb to 2018 to 2020). Libraries were built with the immunoSEQ multiplex PCR assay. Imported from immuneACCESS, the table was reduced by TCRdb to in-frame sequences with V and J called. These copies leave out some clones; in studies compared against another copy, an unresolved V gene accounts for under half, and the cause of the remainder is not known. For this sample there are about 200,000 clones; roughly 86% appear just once. 10% of the sample is in the top ten clones. The specimen was peripheral blood. The source of these receptors is a woman in her 50s with COVID-19, enrolled during active disease.

J is TRBJ2-1 and V is TRBV11-2, with TRBD1 identical over 8 bases. The CDR3 has 17 residues. After removal of 0 bases from V and 2 bases from J, the junction contained 6 bases not matched to a gene. Germline values: CDR1 SGHAT, CDR2 FQNNGV. As DNA, the CDR3 is TGTGCCAGCAGCTTAGACAGGGGGCCCTTCACCTACAATGAGCAGTTCTTC. This codes for CASSLDRGPFTYNEQFF.

The V and J genes are TRBV11-3 and TRBJ2-3; the D gene is possibly TRBD1 (6 bases). The CDR3 length is 16 residues. Trimming took 4 bases from V and 2 from J, leaving 16 bases between them. The V gene's germline CDR1 is SGHNT and CDR2 YENEEA. The CDR3 DNA follows: TGTGCCAGCAGCTCCCTTCGACAGGCCCACACAGATACGCAGTATTTT. It yields the protein CASSSLRQAHTDTQYF. Filled out from reference TRBV11-3 and TRBJ2-3, the complete variable domain reads EAGVVQSPRYKIIEKKQPVAFWCNPISGHNTLYWYLQNLGQGPELLIRYENEEAVDDSQLPKDRFSAERLKGVDSTLKIQPAELGDSAVYLCASSSLRQAHTDTQYFGPGTRLTVL.

CDR3 sequence reads: CASSLGTWAFF. CDR3 bases: TGTGCCAGCAGTTTAGGTACATGGGCTTTCTTT. This rearrangement joins TRBV28 to TRBJ1-1; D ambiguous. The CDR3 consists of 11 residues. Germline CDR1 is MDHEN and CDR2 is SYDVKM. V shed 2 bases and J shed 11 bases, with 9 bases lying between them.

J is TRBJ2-6 and V is TRBV19; 7 positions match TRBD1. The V gene's germline CDR1 is LNHDA and CDR2 SQIVND (reference sequence). The CDR3 is 14 amino acids. With 9 bases clipped from V and 4 bases from J, the junction kept 6 bases outside the gene matches. The CDR3 protein is CARETGAGANVLTF. The CDR3 bases are TGTGCCAGAGAAACAGGGGCCGGGGCCAACGTCCTGACTTTC.

The chain combines TRBV10-2 with TRBJ2-7; D is ambiguous. V was cut by 4 bases and J by 2 bases, with 12 bases left in between. Germline CDR1 WSHSY, CDR2 SAAADI. The CDR3 sequence is 14 residues long. The CDR3 bases are TGCGCCAGCAGTGCCACGGTTTTACCCTACGAGCAGTACTTC. It codes for CASSATVLPYEQYF.

The V gene is TRBV6-9, the J gene TRBJ1-2, with TRBD1 identical over 8 bases. J gave up 8 bases and V 4 bases, and 6 bases lay outside the gene matches. This CDR3 comprises 13 residues. The germline V gene has CDR1 MNHGY and CDR2 SVAAGI. For the CDR3, the DNA is TGTGCCAGCAGTTCAGGGGGCCTCTACGGCTACACCTTC. Translating gives CASSSGGLYGYTF.

The chain is built from TRBV5-1 and TRBJ1-6, with 10 positions matching TRBD1. Germline trimming cut 7 bases from V and 8 bases from J; bases unmatched to any gene: 9. The germline CDR1 and CDR2 sequences are SGHRS and YFSETQ. The CDR3 covers 15 residues. The CDR3 coding sequence is TGCGCCAGCGGCCCCGGGACAGGGGCTGATTCACCCCTCCACTTT. This encodes CASGPGTGADSPLHF.

The gene calls are TRBV11-3 and TRBJ2-3, with 8 positions matching TRBD2. CDR1 SGHNT and CDR2 YENEEA come from the germline V gene. CDR3 size: 16 residues. J gave up 0 bases and V 1 base, and 3 bases lay outside the gene matches. Here the CDR3 DNA reads TGTGCCAGCAGCTTAGGACTAGCGACTAGCACAGATACGCAGTATTTT. Amino acid sequence: CASSLGLATSTDTQYF.

The chain combines TRBV6-5 with TRBJ1-2; no definite D call. The CDR3 sequence is 13 residues long. The V gene's germline CDR1 is MNHEY and CDR2 SVGAGI. V was cut by 5 bases and J by 2 bases, with 9 bases left in between. The CDR3 spells CASSRTENYGYTF. CDR3 sequence (DNA): TGTGCCAGCAGTCGAACAGAGAACTATGGCTACACCTTC.

The V call is TRBV19, the J call TRBJ2-3, with 8 nucleotides matching TRBD2. The CDR3 sequence is 15 residues long. CDR1 LNHDA and CDR2 SQIVND come from the germline V gene (reference sequence). Germline trimming cut 4 bases from V and 0 bases from J; bases unmatched to any gene: 3. For the CDR3, the DNA is TGTGCCAGTAGTAGAACTAGCGGAAGCACAGATACGCAGTATTTT. Its translation is CASSRTSGSTDTQYF. Full variable domain (missing parts from reference TRBV19 and TRBJ2-3): DGGITQSPKYLFRKEGQNVTLSCEQNLNHDAMYWYRQDPGQGLRLIYYSQIVNDFQKGDIAEGYSVSREKKESFPLTVTSAQKNPTAFYLCASSRTSGSTDTQYFGPGTRLTVL.

The rearrangement links TRBV2 to TRBJ1-6; TRBD1 might be the D (5 bases). The CDR3 has 13 amino acids. The V end was cut by 4 bases, the J end by 8 bases, with 9 bases between. Germline loops: CDR1 SNHLY, CDR2 FYNNEI. The CDR3 loop reads CASSGAGYSPLHF. In nucleotides, the CDR3 is TGTGCCAGCAGTGGGGCAGGGTATTCACCCCTCCACTTT.

The chain has TRBV7-9 and TRBJ1-6; 9 positions match TRBD1. V lost 5 bases and J lost 9; bases outside the gene matches: 5. Germline CDR1 is SEHNR and CDR2 is FQNEAQ (reference sequence). The CDR3 has 14 residues. The CDR3 here is CASSLGQGTSPLHF. In DNA form, the CDR3 reads TGTGCCAGCAGCCTAGGACAGGGGACTTCACCCCTCCACTTT.

This clone was picked up one time. The chain is built from TRBV2 and TRBJ2-3, with 7 bases fitting TRBD2. This CDR3 contains 17 residues. The germline V gene has CDR1 SNHLY and CDR2 FYNNEI. With 7 bases clipped from V and 2 bases from J, the junction kept 15 bases outside the gene matches. The CDR3, as DNA: TGTGCCAGCACTTTGAATAGATTGACTAGCAACACAGATACGCAGTATTTT. This sequence encodes CASTLNRLTSNTDTQYF.

This clone was seen once. This chain connects TRBV7-8 to TRBJ1-5; the match to TRBD1 covers 8 bases. The CDR3 is 13 amino acids. Trimming cost V 5 bases and J 5 bases; bases outside gene matches: 2. Germline CDR1 and CDR2: SGHVS and FQNEAQ. The CDR3 is CASSLTGDQPQHF. The CDR3 nucleotides are TGTGCCAGCAGCCTGACAGGGGATCAGCCCCAGCATTTT. The variable domain in full, with the rest retrieved from reference TRBV7-8 and TRBJ1-5, is GAGVSQSPRYKVAKRGQDVALRCDPISGHVSLFWYQQALGQGPEFLTYFQNEAQLDKSGLPSDRFFAERPEGSVSTLKIQRTQQEDSAVYLCASSLTGDQPQHFGDGTRLSIL.

The chain carries TRBV3-1 (or the pseudogene TRBV3-2) and TRBJ2-5, with 10 bases fitting TRBD2. The germline V gene encodes CDR1 LGHDT and CDR2 YNNKEL (reference sequence). The J segment lost 0 bases and the V segment lost 3 bases, leaving 10 bases of the junction unmatched. The CDR3 has 18 residues. The CDR3 DNA is TGTGCCAGCAGCCAGCAAACGTTAGCGGGGGGCTACCAAGAGACCCAGTACTTC. Its translation is CASSQQTLAGGYQETQYF.

The gene calls are TRBV18 and TRBJ2-3; D is unresolved. This CDR3 is built from 14 residues. Trimming took 5 bases from V and 3 from J, leaving 12 bases between them. Germline V gives CDR1 KGHSH, CDR2 LQKENI. Written as DNA, the CDR3 is TGTGCCAGCTCAATCATCGAGGAAACAGATACGCAGTATTTT. Protein sequence: CASSIIEETDTQYF.

This chain joins TRBV7-9 and TRBJ2-3, with D perhaps TRBD2 (5 bases). V was cut by 4 bases and J by 2 bases, with 16 bases left in between. The CDR3 extends over 16 amino acids. CDR1 is SEHNR, CDR2 FQNEAQ, per germline (reference sequence). This chain's CDR3 is CASSSREPLATDTQYF. CDR3 nucleotides: TGTGCCAGCAGCTCAAGGGAGCCCCTAGCCACAGATACGCAGTATTTT.

The chain combines TRBV5-1 with TRBJ2-3, with 7 bases identical to TRBD2. The CDR3 is 16 amino acids. Trimming took 4 bases from V and 0 from J; bases not matched to a gene: 8. Germline CDR1 SGHRS, CDR2 YFSETQ. CDR3 nucleotides: TGCGCCAGCAGCCCCCCTAGCGGAGCTAGCACAGATACGCAGTATTTT. This translates into CASSPPSGASTDTQYF.

The chain recombines TRBV3-1 (or the pseudogene TRBV3-2) with TRBJ1-1; no clear D gene. Germline V gene data show CDR1 as LGHDT and CDR2 as YNNKEL (reference sequence). Deletions cut 4 bases from V and 0 bases from J, with 6 bases between. The CDR3 consists of 13 residues. CDR3 region: CASSPEVNTEAFF. The CDR3 nucleotides read TGTGCCAGCAGCCCGGAGGTGAACACTGAAGCTTTCTTT.

V and J are TRBV28 and TRBJ1-6; 8 nucleotides line up with TRBD1. The length of the CDR3 is 15 residues. V was pared by 7 bases and J by 1 base, with 3 bases of the junction left unmatched. Germline V CDR1 and CDR2: MDHEN, SYDVKM. The DNA for the CDR3 is TGTGCCAGCATACAGGGGGAATCCTATAATTCACCCCTCCACTTT. Its translation is CASIQGESYNSPLHF.

In DNA, the CDR3 is TGTGCCAGCAGTGAAGCCCACACGGGACAGGGCTCCTACGAGCAGTACGTC. Translated, it gives CASSEAHTGQGSYEQYV. The chain is built from TRBV6-1 and TRBJ2-7, with 9 nucleotides matching TRBD1. The CDR3 consists of 17 residues. Germline CDR1 and CDR2: MNHNS and SASEGT. The ends lost 0 bases at V and 0 bases at J; junction bases unmatched: 6.

V gene TRBV7-9 combines with J gene TRBJ2-7; 9 bases match TRBD1. The germline gives CDR1 SEHNR, CDR2 FQNEAQ (reference sequence). Trimming cost V 3 bases and J 6 bases; bases outside gene matches: 12. CDR3 size: 16 residues. CDR3 sequence reads: CASSFPAGTGNSEQYF. In nucleotides, the CDR3 is TGTGCCAGCAGCTTCCCGGCCGGGACAGGGAACTCCGAGCAGTACTTC.

The genes are TRBV19 and TRBJ1-1; D unresolved. The germline V and J ends were trimmed by 6 bases and 6 bases, with 8 bases remaining between them. The CDR3 has 11 amino acids. Germline CDR1 is LNHDA and CDR2 is SQIVND (reference sequence). The CDR3 here is CASRERAEAFF. The DNA for the CDR3 is TGTGCCAGTAGAGAAAGAGCTGAAGCTTTCTTT. Full variable domain (outside the CDR3, taken from reference TRBV19 and TRBJ1-1): DGGITQSPKYLFRKEGQNVTLSCEQNLNHDAMYWYRQDPGQGLRLIYYSQIVNDFQKGDIAEGYSVSREKKESFPLTVTSAQKNPTAFYLCASRERAEAFFGQGTRLTVV.

This chain joins TRBV5-1 and TRBJ1-1; TRBD1 agrees at 7 bases. The CDR3 is 15 residues long. In germline, CDR1 is SGHRS, CDR2 YFSETQ. V lost 0 bases and J lost 4; bases outside the gene matches: 6. CDR3 nucleotides: TGCGCCAGCAGCTTGGTCCTGACAGGGAGCACTGAAGCTTTCTTT. This encodes CASSLVLTGSTEAFF.

There are a few counts of this clone. This chain connects TRBV7-2 to TRBJ1-3; D unresolved. V shed 5 bases and J shed 0 bases, with 8 bases lying between them. Germline assignment: CDR1 SGHTA and CDR2 FQGNSA. The CDR3 is 14 amino acids. The CDR3 nucleotides are TGTGCCAGCAGCCGCGGGTCCTCTGGAAACACCATATATTTT. Its translation: CASSRGSSGNTIYF. Supplemented by reference TRBV7-2 and TRBJ1-3, the full variable domain reads GAGVSQSPSNKVTEKGKDVELRCDPISGHTALYWYRQSLGQGLEFLIYFQGNSAPDKSGLPSDRFSAERTGGSVSTLTIQRTQQEDSAVYLCASSRGSSGNTIYFGEGSWLTVV.

The CDR3 DNA reads as TGTGCCAGCAGCCCGGGACTTGCAGTCACAGATACGCAGTATTTT. This translates into CASSPGLAVTDTQYF. This chain joins TRBV7-2 and TRBJ2-3; a weak D match, TRBD2 (6 bases). V lost 5 bases to trimming and J lost 2 bases, with 14 bases between them. The germline V gene has CDR1 SGHTA and CDR2 FQGNSA. The CDR3 extends over 15 amino acids. Variable domain in full (rest from reference TRBV7-2 and TRBJ2-3): GAGVSQSPSNKVTEKGKDVELRCDPISGHTALYWYRQSLGQGLEFLIYFQGNSAPDKSGLPSDRFSAERTGGSVSTLTIQRTQQEDSAVYLCASSPGLAVTDTQYFGPGTRLTVL.

The table lists this clone with a few counts. The chain joins TRBV7-9 to TRBJ2-1; D is possibly TRBD2 (6 bases). Germline V CDR1 and CDR2: SEHNR, FQNEAQ (reference sequence). The CDR3 is 15 amino acids. The V and J ends lost 5 bases and 6 bases respectively, with 17 bases between them. The CDR3 nucleotides are TGTGCCAGCAGCGTGCGGGACCCTTGGGCCAATGAGCAGTTCTTC. Translation gives CASSVRDPWANEQFF.

The chain joins TRBV20-1 to TRBJ1-5; TRBD1 matches 7 bases. The CDR3 contains 15 residues. V lost 3 bases, J lost 6 bases, and 11 bases stayed unmatched. The germline CDR1 and CDR2 sequences are DFQATT and SNEGSKA (reference sequence). The CDR3 nucleotides read TGCAGTGCTAGTACCAGGGGGATTCTCGGTCAGCCCCAGCATTTT. It translates to CSASTRGILGQPQHF.

The chain is built from TRBV5-6 and TRBJ1-4; a weak D match, TRBD1 (6 bases). Germline V lookup: CDR1 SGHDT, CDR2 YYEEEE. The CDR3 extends over 14 amino acids. Trimming shortened V by 2 bases and J by 3 bases, and 8 bases separated the two germline ends. The CDR3 coding sequence is TGTGCCAGCAGCTTACAGGGTCCTAATGAAAAACTGTTTTTT. It specifies CASSLQGPNEKLFF.

This sequence joins TRBV4-1 and TRBJ1-1; 7 nucleotides match TRBD1. CDR3 length: 18 amino acids. Germline V gives CDR1 MGHRA, CDR2 YSYEKL. The V gene end was trimmed by 1 base and the J gene end by 1 base; junction bases not matched to a gene: 12. CDR3 in amino acids: CASSQGRGRGLRNTEAFF. CDR3 DNA sequence: TGCGCCAGCAGCCAAGGGAGGGGGCGGGGATTGCGGAACACTGAAGCTTTCTTT.